This T cell receptor (beta chain) emerged from a study of CD8 T cells in ankylosing spondylitis. Overall study findings and caveats: Seemingly distinctive of ankylosing spondylitis blood was a TCR beta motif formed by eight highly homologous variants. A CD8+ phenotype characterized the disease-linked clones, which were relatively rare in peripheral blood.

CDR1 DFQATT and CDR2 SNEGSKA come from the germline V gene (reference sequence). The ends were cut back, 3 bases at V and 8 bases at J, with 16 bases in the middle. The CDR3 runs 13 residues. This clonotype was observed many times. Its antigen is currently unknown. Making the TCR beta libraries involved quantitative 5'-RACE with molecular barcodes. TCRdb called the 5' RACE reads again in MiXCR, with one record for every CDR3 protein. In the table there are roughly 700,000 distinct CDR3 sequences, 15% to 20% of which are singletons. Specimen: blood, either unsorted or a sorted T cell fraction (not recorded which). The chain is built from TRBV20-1 and TRBJ1-2, with D perhaps matching TRBD1 (5 bases). This clonotype originated in a male donor with ankylosing spondylitis. The CDR3 region has the DNA TGCAGTGCTAGGGTTCAGGGCTCATGGGGCTACACCTTC. Translating gives CSARVQGSWGYTF.